Below are 8 T cell receptor beta chains sequenced from a single sample in a study of blood T cell repertoires in COVID-19. Libraries were prepared by immunoSEQ multiplex PCR; TCRdb keeps only in-frame clonotypes and omits some of them. The sample holds 56,000 or so clones, around four fifths seen once. Sequencing input: peripheral blood. The receptor set was obtained from an elderly woman with acute or convalescent COVID-19.

The rearrangement uses TRBV18 and TRBJ2-3, with D uncertain. The CDR3 contains 13 residues. The germline gives CDR1 KGHSH, CDR2 LQKENI. V lost 5 bases and J 4 bases, leaving 10 bases between the germline ends. The CDR3 protein is CASSSLLADTQYF. The CDR3 nucleotides are TGTGCCAGCTCATCCCTTCTAGCAGATACGCAGTATTTT.

This clone was detected only a few times. The genes are TRBV27 and TRBJ1-1; 7 bases match TRBD1. The length of the CDR3 is 15 residues. J lost 5 bases, V lost 10 bases, and 16 bases had no gene match. Per germline, CDR1 MNHEY and CDR2 SMNVEV (reference sequence). Here the CDR3 DNA reads TGTGCCACCAACCGCGAGGGGGCTATGATTACTGAAGCTTTCTTT. It encodes CATNREGAMITEAFF.

The V gene is TRBV5-1, the J gene TRBJ2-1; 10 bases are shared with TRBD2. This CDR3 region has 17 residues. The V segment lost 0 bases and the J segment 3 bases; nucleotides outside the gene matches: 6. In germline, CDR1 is SGHRS, CDR2 YFSETQ. This CDR3 reads CASSLAGTSGDYNEQFF. CDR3 nucleotide sequence: TGCGCCAGCAGCTTGGCCGGTACTAGCGGGGACTACAATGAGCAGTTCTTC.

J is TRBJ1-1 and V is TRBV5-1; tentatively, D is TRBD1 (5 bases). CDR1 and CDR2 from the germline V gene are SGHRS and YFSETQ. The CDR3 is made up of 16 amino acids. Trimming removed 0 bases from V and 4 bases from J, with 16 bases in between. The CDR3 reads CASSLVSLGPSTEAFF. CDR3 sequence (DNA): TGCGCCAGCAGCTTGGTTTCTCTGGGGCCTTCCACTGAAGCTTTCTTT. The variable domain in full, completed from reference TRBV5-1 and TRBJ1-1, reads KAGVTQTPRYLIKTRGQQVTLSCSPISGHRSVSWYQQTPGQGLQFLFEYFSETQRNKGNFPGRFSGRQFSNSRSEMNVSTLELGDSALYLCASSLVSLGPSTEAFFGQGTRLTVV.

This chain connects TRBV19 to TRBJ2-7, with 7 bases fitting TRBD2. With 0 bases clipped from V and 9 bases from J, the junction kept 2 bases outside the gene matches. Germline assignment: CDR1 LNHDA and CDR2 SQIVND (reference sequence). The CDR3 has 12 amino acids. The CDR3: CASSIEGGSQYF. The CDR3 DNA follows: TGTGCCAGTAGTATAGAGGGGGGGTCGCAGTACTTC. Complete variable domain (other parts from reference TRBV19 and TRBJ2-7): DGGITQSPKYLFRKEGQNVTLSCEQNLNHDAMYWYRQDPGQGLRLIYYSQIVNDFQKGDIAEGYSVSREKKESFPLTVTSAQKNPTAFYLCASSIEGGSQYFGPGTRLTVT.

The chain has TRBV11-2 and TRBJ2-3, with TRBD1 matching 10 bases. V trimming: 1 base; J trimming: 3 bases; junction bases outside the gene matches: 10. The length of the CDR3 is 18 residues. CDR1 and CDR2 (germline): SGHAT, FQNNGV. The CDR3 DNA follows: TGTGCCAGCAGCTTAGGTGACAGGGGGCAAGTAGGAACAGATACGCAGTATTTT. Protein: CASSLGDRGQVGTDTQYF.

The chain employs TRBV5-1 and TRBJ2-1; weak D call: TRBD2 (6 bases). This CDR3 region has 16 residues. Looked up from germline, CDR1 is SGHRS and CDR2 is YFSETQ. Trimming took off 0 bases at V and 0 bases at J, with 10 bases between the two ends. The CDR3, as DNA: TGCGCCAGCAGCTTGGACGGGGGATTCTCCTACAATGAGCAGTTCTTC. Translating gives CASSLDGGFSYNEQFF.

The V and J genes are TRBV12-3 or TRBV12-4 and TRBJ2-7; D may be TRBD1 (5 bases). The V end was cut by 8 bases, the J end by 5 bases, with 10 bases between. The CDR3 sequence is 11 residues long. Written as DNA, the CDR3 is TGTGCCAGCGGCAGGGAACACGAGCAGTACTTC. Translated, it gives CASGREHEQYF.